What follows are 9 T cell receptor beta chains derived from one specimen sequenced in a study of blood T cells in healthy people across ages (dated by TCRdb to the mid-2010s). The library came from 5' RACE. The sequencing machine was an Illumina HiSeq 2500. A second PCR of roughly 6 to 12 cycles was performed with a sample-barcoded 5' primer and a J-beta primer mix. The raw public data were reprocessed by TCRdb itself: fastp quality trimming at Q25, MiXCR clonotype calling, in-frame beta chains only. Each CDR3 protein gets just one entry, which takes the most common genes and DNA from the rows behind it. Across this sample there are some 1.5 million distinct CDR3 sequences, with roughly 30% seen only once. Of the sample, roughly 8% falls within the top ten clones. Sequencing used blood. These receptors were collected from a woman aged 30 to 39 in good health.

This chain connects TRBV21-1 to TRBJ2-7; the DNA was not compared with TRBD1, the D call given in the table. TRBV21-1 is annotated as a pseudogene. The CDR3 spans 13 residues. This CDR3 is CASSILQGREQYF. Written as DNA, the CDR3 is TGTGCCAGCAGCATACTACAGGGGAGGGAGCAGTACTTC.

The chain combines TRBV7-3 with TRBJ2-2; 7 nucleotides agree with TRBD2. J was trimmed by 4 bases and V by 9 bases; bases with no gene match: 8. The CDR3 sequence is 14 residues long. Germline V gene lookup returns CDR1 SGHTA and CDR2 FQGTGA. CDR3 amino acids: CASQSGASTGELFF. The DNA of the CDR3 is TGTGCCAGTCAAAGCGGGGCGAGCACCGGGGAGCTGTTTTTT.

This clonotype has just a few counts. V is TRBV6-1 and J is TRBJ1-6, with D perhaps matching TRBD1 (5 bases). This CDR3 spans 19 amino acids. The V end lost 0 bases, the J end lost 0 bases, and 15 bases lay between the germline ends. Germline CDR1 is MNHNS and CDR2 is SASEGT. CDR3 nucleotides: TGTGCCAGCAGTGAAGCCCGGGGGGTCCTGAGCTCCTATAATTCACCCCTCCACTTT. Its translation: CASSEARGVLSSYNSPLHF.

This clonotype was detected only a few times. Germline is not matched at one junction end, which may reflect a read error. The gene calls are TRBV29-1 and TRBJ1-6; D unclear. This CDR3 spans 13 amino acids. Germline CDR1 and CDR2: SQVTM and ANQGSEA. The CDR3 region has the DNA TGCAGCGTTGAAACAGCCTACAATTCACCCCTCCACTTT. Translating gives CSVETAYNSPLHF.

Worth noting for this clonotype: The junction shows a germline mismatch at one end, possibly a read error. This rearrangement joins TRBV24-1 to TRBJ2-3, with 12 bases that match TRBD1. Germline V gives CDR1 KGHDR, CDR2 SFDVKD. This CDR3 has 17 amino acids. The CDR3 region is CATSDPSGQGALDTQYF. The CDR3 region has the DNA TGTGCCACCAGTGACCCTTCGGGACAGGGGGCCTTAGATACACAGTATTTT.

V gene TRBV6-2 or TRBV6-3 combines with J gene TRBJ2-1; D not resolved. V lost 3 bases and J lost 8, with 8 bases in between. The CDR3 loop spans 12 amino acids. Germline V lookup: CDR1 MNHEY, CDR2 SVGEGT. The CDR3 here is CASSYSQHEQFF. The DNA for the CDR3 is TGTGCCAGCAGTTATTCCCAGCATGAGCAGTTCTTC.

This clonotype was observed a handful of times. In DNA, the CDR3 is TGTGCCAGCACAGACCGCGATGAGCAGTTCTTC. This encodes CASTDRDEQFF. V is TRBV2 and J is TRBJ2-1; no reliable D call. The CDR3 is 11 amino acids. CDR1 and CDR2 from the germline V gene are SNHLY and FYNNEI. V was clipped by 7 bases and J by 8 bases, with 9 bases between them.

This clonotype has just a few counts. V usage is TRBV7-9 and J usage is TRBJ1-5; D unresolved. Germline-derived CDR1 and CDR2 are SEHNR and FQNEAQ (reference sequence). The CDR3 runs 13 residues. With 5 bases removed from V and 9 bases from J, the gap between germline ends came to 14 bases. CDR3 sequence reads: CASSIDGLGPQHF. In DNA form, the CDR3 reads TGTGCCAGCAGCATAGACGGCCTGGGGCCCCAGCATTTT. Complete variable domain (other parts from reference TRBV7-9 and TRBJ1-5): DTGVSQNPRHKITKRGQNVTFRCDPISEHNRLYWYRQTLGQGPEFLTYFQNEAQLEKSRLLSDRFSAERPKGSFSTLEIQRTEQGDSAMYLCASSIDGLGPQHFGDGTRLSIL.

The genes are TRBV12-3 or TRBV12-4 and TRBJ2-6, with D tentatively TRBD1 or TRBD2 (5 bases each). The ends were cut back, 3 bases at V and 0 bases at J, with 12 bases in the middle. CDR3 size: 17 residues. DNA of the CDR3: TGTGCCAGCAGTTTCTGGGGCGACTACTCTGGGGCCAACGTCCTGACTTTC. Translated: CASSFWGDYSGANVLTF.